This entry lists 21 T cell receptor beta chains sequenced from one sample in a study of cytomegalovirus exposure and HLA in healthy donors. Amplification used 60 Vbeta primers and 13 Jbeta primers. TCRdb keeps only in-frame clones here, not all; method: immunoSEQ multiplex PCR. Of approximately 190,000 clones in the sample, more than 80% were seen once. The sequenced sample consisted of PBMCs. The receptors stem from a woman aged 50 to 60 in good health and CMV-seropositive.

This chain links TRBV19 with TRBJ1-5, with D unclear. V shed 3 bases and J shed 4 bases, with 19 bases lying between them. The CDR3 has 17 residues. Germline assignment: CDR1 LNHDA and CDR2 SQIVND (reference sequence). Written as DNA, the CDR3 is TGTGCCAGTAGTATCGCCGGACTTAGTCTCCAAAATCAGCCCCAGCATTTT. It translates to CASSIAGLSLQNQPQHF.

V gene TRBV15 combines with J gene TRBJ2-7; tentatively, D is TRBD2 (5 bases). The CDR3 covers 15 residues. In germline, CDR1 is LNHNV, CDR2 YYDKDF (reference sequence). V was clipped by 5 bases and J by 6 bases, with 20 bases between them. The DNA of the CDR3 is TGTGCCACCAGCCGTCCGGGAAGGGATATTGGCGAGCAGTACTTC. As protein: CATSRPGRDIGEQYF.

This chain connects TRBV6-5 to TRBJ1-3, with D maybe TRBD1 (6 bases). The germline V gene has CDR1 MNHEY and CDR2 SVGAGI. Between the trimmed V and J ends, which lost 6 bases and 2 bases, there was a span of 14 bases. This CDR3 region has 15 residues. The CDR3 here is CASREQGRAGNTIYF. CDR3 sequence (DNA): TGTGCCAGCAGGGAACAGGGAAGGGCTGGAAACACCATATATTTT.

This chain joins TRBV30 and TRBJ2-1, with TRBD2 matching 13 bases. Losses at the gene ends were 5 bases for V and 2 bases for J; bases not matched to a gene: 12. The CDR3 spans 18 residues. The germline gives CDR1 GTSNPN, CDR2 SVGIG (reference sequence). In nucleotides, the CDR3 is TGTGCCTGGCGGTCCGGGGTAACTAGCGGGGGGGCCTACAATGAGCAGTTCTTC. This gives the protein CAWRSGVTSGGAYNEQFF.

CDR3 sequence reads: CASSLVGGTEAFF. In nucleotides, the CDR3 is TGTGCCAGCAGCCTCGTCGGGGGAACTGAAGCTTTCTTT. The V and J genes are TRBV11-2 and TRBJ1-1; D is possibly TRBD1 (5 bases). Germline values: CDR1 SGHAT, CDR2 FQNNGV. The CDR3 is made up of 13 amino acids. The V gene lost 5 bases and the J gene lost 5 bases, with 12 bases spanning the gap.

The chain joins TRBV27 to TRBJ2-7; D call uncertain. The CDR3 covers 11 residues. V was clipped by 4 bases and J by 6 bases, with 7 bases between them. Germline V lookup: CDR1 MNHEY, CDR2 SMNVEV (reference sequence). The DNA for the CDR3 is TGTGCCAGCAGTTCCGGAGCCGAGCAGTACTTC. Protein: CASSSGAEQYF.

The V call is TRBV7-6, the J call TRBJ2-7, with D possibly being TRBD2 (5 bases). V was shortened by 0 bases and J by 5 bases, with 8 bases between the two germline ends. CDR3 length: 13 residues. The germline V gene has CDR1 SGHVS and CDR2 FNYEAQ. The DNA for the CDR3 is TGTGCCAGCAGCTTAGCGGACTTGAACGAGCAGTACTTC. Its protein product is CASSLADLNEQYF. The full variable domain, rest sourced from reference TRBV7-6 and TRBJ2-7, is GAGVSQSPRYKVTKRGQDVALRCDPISGHVSLYWYRQALGQGPEFLTYFNYEAQQDKSGLPNDRFSAERPEGSISTLTIQRTEQRDSAMYRCASSLADLNEQYFGPGTRLTVT.

The V gene is TRBV28, the J gene TRBJ2-7, with D perhaps TRBD1 (5 bases). Per the germline V gene, CDR1 is MDHEN and CDR2 is SYDVKM. Trimming took 1 base from V and 2 from J, leaving 9 bases between them. The CDR3 contains 14 residues. CDR3 nucleotides: TGTGCCAGCAGTTTATTCGCCAGGGCCTACGAGCAGTACTTC. The encoded protein is CASSLFARAYEQYF.

V is TRBV19 and J is TRBJ2-7, with D possibly TRBD2 on 5 matching bases. Trimming took 1 base from V and 4 from J, leaving 14 bases between them. CDR3 size: 15 residues. CDR1 is LNHDA, CDR2 SQIVND, per germline (reference sequence). The DNA for the CDR3 is TGTGCCAGTAGTATAGTTTTCGGCGGGTTGTACGAGCAGTACTTC. It codes for CASSIVFGGLYEQYF. Looking up the rest from reference TRBV19 and TRBJ2-7 gives the full variable domain: DGGITQSPKYLFRKEGQNVTLSCEQNLNHDAMYWYRQDPGQGLRLIYYSQIVNDFQKGDIAEGYSVSREKKESFPLTVTSAQKNPTAFYLCASSIVFGGLYEQYFGPGTRLTVT.

The chain is built from TRBV5-1 and TRBJ2-3, with 10 bases lining up with TRBD1. The germline CDR1 and CDR2 sequences are SGHRS and YFSETQ. The CDR3 totals 16 residues. V was clipped by 6 bases and J by 1 base; unmatched bases: 8. CDR3 DNA: TGCGCCAGCACCCAATCGACAGGGGGCGGCACAGATACGCAGTATTTT. It is translated as CASTQSTGGGTDTQYF.

This chain uses TRBV6-1 with TRBJ2-3; 12 nucleotides match TRBD2. This CDR3 has 17 residues. V shed 4 bases, J shed 3 bases, and the junction held 8 bases outside the gene matches. Germline CDR1 and CDR2: MNHNS and SASEGT. Written as DNA, the CDR3 is TGTGCCAGCAGTGGCGGACTAGCGGGGAGGTGGACAGATACGCAGTATTTT. It encodes CASSGGLAGRWTDTQYF.

This clone is a singleton in its sample. The chain uses TRBV11-1 and TRBJ1-1, with D uncertain. The germline V gene encodes CDR1 SGHAT and CDR2 FQDESV (reference sequence). V lost 3 bases and J 1 base, leaving 6 bases between the germline ends. The CDR3 length is 13 residues. CDR3 nucleotide sequence: TGTGCCAGCAGCTTCGGGAGGAACACTGAAGCTTTCTTT. This translates into CASSFGRNTEAFF.

V is TRBV5-1 and J is TRBJ2-2; D might be TRBD2 (5 bases). The V end lost 5 bases, the J end lost 1 base, and 6 bases lay between the germline ends. This CDR3 is 13 amino acids long. Germline values: CDR1 SGHRS, CDR2 YFSETQ. CDR3 DNA sequence: TGCGCCAGCAGTCGGGGGAACACCGGGGAGCTGTTTTTT. Its protein product is CASSRGNTGELFF. The whole variable domain, remainder taken from reference TRBV5-1 and TRBJ2-2, is KAGVTQTPRYLIKTRGQQVTLSCSPISGHRSVSWYQQTPGQGLQFLFEYFSETQRNKGNFPGRFSGRQFSNSRSEMNVSTLELGDSALYLCASSRGNTGELFFGEGSRLTVL.

This chain uses TRBV18 with TRBJ2-2; the match to TRBD2 covers 14 bases. Per germline, CDR1 KGHSH and CDR2 LQKENI. Trimming cost V 3 bases and J 4 bases; bases outside gene matches: 1. The CDR3 is 16 amino acids. This CDR3 is CASSPGLAGVTGELFF. CDR3 nucleotides: TGTGCCAGCTCACCGGGACTAGCGGGAGTCACCGGGGAGCTGTTTTTT.

This clone was detected once. This chain links TRBV5-1 with TRBJ2-3; D perhaps matches TRBD2 (6 bases). V was shortened by 6 bases and J by 5 bases, with 7 bases between the two germline ends. CDR1 is SGHRS, CDR2 YFSETQ, per germline. The CDR3 extends over 11 amino acids. CDR3 DNA: TGCGCCAGCACGGAGGGAGATACGCAGTATTTT. Translation gives CASTEGDTQYF.

The J gene is TRBJ1-5, the V gene TRBV5-6; 10 nucleotides agree with TRBD1. CDR1 SGHDT and CDR2 YYEEEE come from the germline V gene. The CDR3 spans 16 residues. J was trimmed by 6 bases and V by 0 bases; bases with no gene match: 6. The CDR3 DNA follows: TGTGCCAGCAGCTTGGCCGGGACAGGGGTTGGTCAGCCCCAGCATTTT. The encoded protein is CASSLAGTGVGQPQHF. The full variable domain, with the rest looked up from reference TRBV5-6 and TRBJ1-5, is DAGVTQSPTHLIKTRGQQVTLRCSPKSGHDTVSWYQQALGQGPQFIFQYYEEEERQRGNFPDRFSGHQFPNYSSELNVNALLLGDSALYLCASSLAGTGVGQPQHFGDGTRLSIL.

In this sample, this clone turned up once. The chain links TRBV2 to TRBJ2-6; TRBD1 is a possible D gene (6 bases). CDR3 length: 16 residues. Trimming left V 4 bases short and J 0 bases short, with 10 bases between. Looked up from germline, CDR1 is SNHLY and CDR2 is FYNNEI. CDR3 coding DNA: TGTGCCAGCAGTGGGACAGTCCTCTCTGGGGCCAACGTCCTGACTTTC. This encodes CASSGTVLSGANVLTF.

This chain uses TRBV21-1 with TRBJ2-7; the DNA was not used to check the table's D call, TRBD1. TRBV21-1 is marked as a pseudogene. The CDR3 extends over 17 amino acids. The CDR3 region has the DNA TGTGCCAGCAGCCTACGCCCGGGACAGGAGGCCCTACGCGAGCAGTACTTC. Protein sequence: CASSLRPGQEALREQYF.

The V and J genes are TRBV18 and TRBJ2-3; D might be TRBD2 (5 bases). The CDR3 length is 14 residues. Germline loops: CDR1 KGHSH, CDR2 LQKENI. Deletions cut 3 bases from V and 6 bases from J, with 13 bases between. The CDR3 coding sequence is TGTGCCAGCTCACCTTCCGGACTCTCTGATACGCAGTATTTT. Translated, it gives CASSPSGLSDTQYF.

V and J are TRBV11-1 and TRBJ2-7; D call uncertain. V lost 5 bases and J 0 bases, leaving 11 bases between the germline ends. In germline, CDR1 is SGHAT, CDR2 FQDESV (reference sequence). The CDR3 length is 14 residues. In nucleotides, the CDR3 is TGTGCCAGCAGCCCCCGTAGTAACTCCTACGAGCAGTACTTC. It codes for CASSPRSNSYEQYF.

The V and J genes are TRBV30 and TRBJ2-7; D may be TRBD1 (7 bases). The ends were cut back, 1 base at V and 4 bases at J, with 11 bases in the middle. The CDR3 is 13 residues long. The germline CDR1 and CDR2 sequences are GTSNPN and SVGIG (reference sequence). DNA for the CDR3: TGTGCCTGGAGTGAACAGGGGAGGTACGAGCAGTACTTC. Amino acids: CAWSEQGRYEQYF.